This paragraph covers one T cell receptor (beta chain) sequence. The antigen it binds to is not known. Qualities for individual bases were not recorded, and no much larger clone is one base off. Spanning cysteine to phenylalanine, the CDR3 consists of 11 amino acids. Only the CDR3 portion is preserved as DNA: 33 bases, with reading frame beginning at the first base. Trimming at the junction amounts to 8 bases on V and 7 bases on J, and the germline ends lie 12 bases apart. The germline V gene (reference sequence) yields MNHEY for CDR1 and SMNVEV for CDR2. Using the deep immunoSEQ assay, TCR CDR3 regions were amplified from genomic DNA by multiplex PCR. Extracted genomic DNA from each cell subset was spread evenly across all wells of several immunoSEQ 96-well plates, with each plate serving as a replicate. For sorted subsets, each replicate PCR was loaded with 150 to 250 ng genomic DNA, equivalent to 25,000 to 30,000 T cell genomes. Purified libraries were quantified with a Qubit 3.0 fluorometer, sized on a Bioanalyzer 2100, and re-quantified with the KAPA Library Quantification kit. Every immunoSEQ 96-well plate was sequenced on a separate single-read 150-cycle Illumina NextSeq 550 flow cell. Processing in the source paper ran as follows. The immunoSEQ output contained only junctional sequences without quality scores, so filtering could not match that applied to full-length reads. Sequences were annotated with PyIR, a Python wrapper for IgBLAST v1.9, and V/J genes and CDR3 were assigned using IMGT germline references. Reads with weak V/J assignments (E-value above 1e-6), missing CDR3, stop codons, out-of-frame junctions, or ambiguous translated residues were removed. V3J clonotypes were defined as sequences sharing an identical inferred V gene, J gene, and CDR3 amino acid sequence. The percentage overlap between two repertoires was calculated by dividing the number of shared unique clonotypes by the size of the smaller repertoire. RTK rarefaction, the Chao1 estimator, and Recon v2.1 estimates of unobserved clonotypes were used to assess repertoire richness. Generation probabilities for all TCRbeta clonotypes obtained by the gDNA method from a few donors were computed using OLGA. The clones in this table, taken by TCRdb from immuneACCESS, are in-frame only. Not every clone is retained; where verified, under half of the shortfall comes from an unresolved V gene, and the cause of the rest is unknown. That table gives V, J and clone size, and the DNA gave D and trimming. For this sample the table gives about 2,200,000 clones, of which 93% were detected only once. The top ten clones comprise roughly 1.7% of the sample.

The sample originates from a study of shared clonotypes between healthy human individuals (TCRdb year 2020). About the investigation overall: A few men and a couple of women, aged 18 to 49 years, made up the cohort. Each donor's leukapheresis produced roughly between about 0.9 and 9.5 billion PBMCs. Blood TCR repertoires of a handful of healthy adults were deeply sequenced to estimate repertoire size and the extent of clonotype sharing between individuals. Libraries were prepared and TCR repertoires were sequenced by different laboratories using diverse techniques, in order to increase sequencing depth and limit assay-specific biases. Per donor, three plates each were used for CD4 naive and CD4 memory, two for CD8 naive, and one for CD8 memory.

On the study overall, not on this receptor specifically: Across four donors, around 5% of naive CD4, around 3.5% of naive CD8, approximately 2.5% of memory CD4, and around 0.4% of memory CD8 clonotypes were shared. Compared with non-shared clonotypes, clonotypes shared by all four sorted-subset donors had higher generation probabilities. The genetic and exposure-history diversity represented was limited by the small number of donors. Rarefaction of sorted-subset datasets indicated incomplete sequencing despite the large sequencing depth. Sampling was restricted to blood, and TCR repertoires in tissues likely differ from the TCR repertoires found in blood. Pairwise subsampling led to the expectation that sequencing depth would affect the degree of clonotype sharing among donors. Larger estimated clonotype richness was generally found for naive subsets than for memory subsets.

CD8 naive samples were obtained by positive selection for CCR7 among CD45RO-negative cells, yielding a CD45RA+CCR7+ population from which TemRA cells were excluded. Healthy HIV-negative adults with no recently reported acute infections or vaccinations were included as donors. All donors were Caucasian adults living in Nashville, Tennessee, USA. After blood collection by leukapheresis, PBMCs were isolated using Ficoll-Histopaque density gradient centrifugation and then cryopreserved in the vapor phase of liquid nitrogen. Analytical flow cytometry was used to check the purity and quantity of every magnetically sorted T cell population. Genomic DNA was isolated from every sorted fraction and measured by UV absorbance on a Nanodrop 2000c.

This TCR came from a man aged 18 to 30 in good health. Some clones in this sample may be carry-over from other donors' samples. Sequencing was carried out using naive CD8+ T cells from PBMCs. Reading the label with the study, this specimen's cell subset or site is: CD45RA+CCR7+. The rearranged segments are TRBV27 and TRBJ2-7; no D gene call is confident. This receptor carries the CDR3 CASWSGLEQYF. The DNA reads TGTGCCAGCTGGTCCGGTTTAGAGCAGTACTTC.